This T cell receptor (beta chain) came from a study of blood T cell repertoires in COVID-19. Assay: immunoSEQ multiplex PCR; the TCRdb copy retains only in-frame clones and omits some. The sample has around 150,000 clones, around 87% seen once. This CDR3 spans 14 amino acids. Deletions cut 2 bases from V and 0 bases from J, with 7 bases between. Germline V CDR1 and CDR2: SGHTA, FQGNSA. The J gene is TRBJ2-5, the V gene TRBV7-2; D is unresolved. This receptor was obtained from a man aged 18-30 years with acute or convalescent COVID-19. Sequences were obtained from peripheral blood. The CDR3 DNA sequence: TGTGCCAGCAGCTTACGCGGAGACCAAGAGACCCAGTACTTC. Translation gives CASSLRGDQETQYF.